Below, 3 T cell receptor beta chains from the same sample are listed, as sequenced in a study of shared clonotypes between healthy human individuals. TCRdb's copy holds only in-frame clones and misses some; the assay was immunoSEQ multiplex PCR. The data hold about 660,000 clones, with roughly 70% observed a single time. Sequencing was carried out using memory CD4+ T cells sorted from blood. Subset defined: CD45RA-negative fraction. The receptors originated from a woman aged 25 to 39 in good health.

V is TRBV11-2 and J is TRBJ1-2; D unresolved. The CDR3 loop spans 13 amino acids. Trimming removed 1 base at V and 7 bases at J, with 10 bases between. Germline lookup yields CDR1 SGHAT and CDR2 FQNNGV. As DNA, the CDR3 is TGTGCCAGCAGCTTAGGACTGCCTGGTGGCTACACCTTC. It yields the protein CASSLGLPGGYTF.

With respect to this clone: Distinct nucleotide sequences in the sample also encode this CDR3. This chain uses TRBV28 with TRBJ2-7, with D tentatively TRBD1 or TRBD2 (5 bases each). The germline V gene has CDR1 MDHEN and CDR2 SYDVKM. Trimming left V 2 bases short and J 3 bases short, with 5 bases between. The CDR3 is 12 amino acids. CDR3 sequence (DNA): TGTGCCAGCAGTTTAGGGGGCTACGAGCAGTACTTC. The encoded protein is CASSLGGYEQYF. Based on the CDR3 plus reference TRBV28 and TRBJ2-7, the full variable domain is DVKVTQSSRYLVKRTGEKVFLECVQDMDHENMFWYRQDPGLGLRLIYFSYDVKMKEKGDIPEGYSVSREKKERFSLILESASTNQTSMYLCASSLGGYEQYFGPGTRLTVT.

V usage is TRBV18 and J usage is TRBJ1-5, with D unclear. V was trimmed by 6 bases and J by 7 bases, leaving 13 bases between them. Germline V CDR1 and CDR2: KGHSH, LQKENI. The length of the CDR3 is 13 residues. The CDR3: CASSPDQSQPQHF. CDR3 sequence (DNA): TGTGCCAGCTCCCCCGACCAGTCCCAGCCCCAGCATTTT.